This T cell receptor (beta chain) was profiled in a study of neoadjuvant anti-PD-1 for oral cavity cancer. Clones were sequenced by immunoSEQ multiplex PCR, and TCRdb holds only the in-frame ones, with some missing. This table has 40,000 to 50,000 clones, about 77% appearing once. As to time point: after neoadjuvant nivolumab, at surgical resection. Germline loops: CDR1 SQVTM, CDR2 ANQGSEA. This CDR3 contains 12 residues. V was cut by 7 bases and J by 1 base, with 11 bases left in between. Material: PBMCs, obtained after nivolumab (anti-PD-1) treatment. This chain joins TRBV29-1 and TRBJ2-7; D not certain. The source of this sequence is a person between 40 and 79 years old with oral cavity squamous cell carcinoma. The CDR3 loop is CSAATDSYEQYF. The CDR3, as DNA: TGCAGCGCCGCCACTGATTCCTACGAGCAGTACTTC.